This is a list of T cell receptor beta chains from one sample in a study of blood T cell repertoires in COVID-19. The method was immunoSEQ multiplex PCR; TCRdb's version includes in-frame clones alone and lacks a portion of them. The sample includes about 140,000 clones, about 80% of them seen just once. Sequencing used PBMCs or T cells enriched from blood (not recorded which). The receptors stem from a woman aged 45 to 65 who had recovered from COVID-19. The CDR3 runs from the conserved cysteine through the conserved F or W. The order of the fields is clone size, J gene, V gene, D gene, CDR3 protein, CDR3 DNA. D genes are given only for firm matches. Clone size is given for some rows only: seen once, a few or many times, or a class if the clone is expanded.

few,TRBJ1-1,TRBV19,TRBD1,CASSISWDRLNTEAFF,TGTGCCAGTAGTATAAGTTGGGACAGGTTGAACACTGAAGCTTTCTTT
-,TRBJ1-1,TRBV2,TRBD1,CASRSGGESEAFF,TGTGCCAGCAGGTCAGGGGGCGAATCTGAAGCTTTCTTT
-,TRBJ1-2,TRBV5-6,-,CASSFSARGNYGYTF,TGTGCCAGCAGCTTTTCTGCCAGGGGAAACTATGGCTACACCTTC
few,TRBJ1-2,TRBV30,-,CACNQKRGYGYTF,TGTGCCTGTAACCAAAAGCGGGGCTATGGCTACACCTTC
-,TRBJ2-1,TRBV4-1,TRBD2,CASSHASGGVNEQFF,TGCGCCAGCAGCCACGCTAGCGGGGGGGTTAATGAGCAGTTCTTC
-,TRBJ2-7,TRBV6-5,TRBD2,CASTRLAGYEQYF,TGTGCCAGTACCCGACTAGCGGGATACGAGCAGTACTTC
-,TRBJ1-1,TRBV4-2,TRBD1,CASSPGQGAITEAFF,TGTGCCAGCAGCCCAGGACAGGGGGCGATCACTGAAGCTTTCTTT
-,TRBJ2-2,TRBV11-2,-,CASSFNSANTGELFF,TGTGCCAGCAGCTTTAATTCCGCGAACACCGGGGAGCTGTTTTTT
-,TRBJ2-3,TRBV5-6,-,CASSSGLITDTQYF,TGTGCCAGCAGCTCAGGACTGATCACAGATACGCAGTATTTT
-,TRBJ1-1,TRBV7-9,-,CASSLQAANTEAFF,TGTGCCAGCAGCTTACAAGCCGCAAACACTGAAGCTTTCTTT
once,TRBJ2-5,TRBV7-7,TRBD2,CASSPSGQETQYF,TGTGCCAGCAGCCCTAGCGGACAAGAGACCCAGTACTTC
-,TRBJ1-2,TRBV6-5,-,CASTGGGDYGYTF,TGTGCCAGCACTGGGGGCGGAGACTATGGCTACACCTTC
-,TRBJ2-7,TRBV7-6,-,CASSLGVNYEQYF,TGTGCCAGCAGCTTAGGCGTGAACTACGAGCAGTACTTC
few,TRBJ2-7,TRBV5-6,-,CASSLGASYEQYF,TGTGCCAGCAGCTTGGGGGCTTCCTACGAGCAGTACTTC
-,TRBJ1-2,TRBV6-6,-,CASTLRGGSGYTF,TGTGCCAGCACCCTCCGGGGGGGTTCTGGCTACACCTTC
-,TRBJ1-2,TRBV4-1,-,CASSQDHSGDYGYTF,TGCGCCAGCAGCCAAGATCACTCGGGGGACTATGGCTACACCTTC
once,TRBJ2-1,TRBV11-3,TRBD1,CASSEGGTGILGEQFF,TGTGCCAGCAGCGAGGGCGGGACAGGGATCTTAGGGGAGCAGTTCTTC
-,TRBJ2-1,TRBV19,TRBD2,CASSPRLAGGPRINEQFF,TGTGCCAGTAGTCCTCGACTAGCGGGAGGGCCAAGAATCAATGAGCAGTTCTTC
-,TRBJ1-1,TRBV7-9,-,CASSSGSRAAFF,TGTGCCAGCAGTTCGGGGAGCCGGGCGGCTTTCTTT
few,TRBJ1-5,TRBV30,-,CAWSVRRSEENQPQHF,TGTGCCTGGAGTGTCCGTCGGTCGGAGGAGAATCAGCCCCAGCATTTT
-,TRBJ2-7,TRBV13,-,CASSKDYYEQYF,TGTGCCAGCAGTAAAGACTACTACGAGCAGTACTTC
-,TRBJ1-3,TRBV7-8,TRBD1,CASSLDRVSGNTIYF,TGTGCCAGCAGCCTCGACAGGGTATCGGGAAACACCATATATTTT